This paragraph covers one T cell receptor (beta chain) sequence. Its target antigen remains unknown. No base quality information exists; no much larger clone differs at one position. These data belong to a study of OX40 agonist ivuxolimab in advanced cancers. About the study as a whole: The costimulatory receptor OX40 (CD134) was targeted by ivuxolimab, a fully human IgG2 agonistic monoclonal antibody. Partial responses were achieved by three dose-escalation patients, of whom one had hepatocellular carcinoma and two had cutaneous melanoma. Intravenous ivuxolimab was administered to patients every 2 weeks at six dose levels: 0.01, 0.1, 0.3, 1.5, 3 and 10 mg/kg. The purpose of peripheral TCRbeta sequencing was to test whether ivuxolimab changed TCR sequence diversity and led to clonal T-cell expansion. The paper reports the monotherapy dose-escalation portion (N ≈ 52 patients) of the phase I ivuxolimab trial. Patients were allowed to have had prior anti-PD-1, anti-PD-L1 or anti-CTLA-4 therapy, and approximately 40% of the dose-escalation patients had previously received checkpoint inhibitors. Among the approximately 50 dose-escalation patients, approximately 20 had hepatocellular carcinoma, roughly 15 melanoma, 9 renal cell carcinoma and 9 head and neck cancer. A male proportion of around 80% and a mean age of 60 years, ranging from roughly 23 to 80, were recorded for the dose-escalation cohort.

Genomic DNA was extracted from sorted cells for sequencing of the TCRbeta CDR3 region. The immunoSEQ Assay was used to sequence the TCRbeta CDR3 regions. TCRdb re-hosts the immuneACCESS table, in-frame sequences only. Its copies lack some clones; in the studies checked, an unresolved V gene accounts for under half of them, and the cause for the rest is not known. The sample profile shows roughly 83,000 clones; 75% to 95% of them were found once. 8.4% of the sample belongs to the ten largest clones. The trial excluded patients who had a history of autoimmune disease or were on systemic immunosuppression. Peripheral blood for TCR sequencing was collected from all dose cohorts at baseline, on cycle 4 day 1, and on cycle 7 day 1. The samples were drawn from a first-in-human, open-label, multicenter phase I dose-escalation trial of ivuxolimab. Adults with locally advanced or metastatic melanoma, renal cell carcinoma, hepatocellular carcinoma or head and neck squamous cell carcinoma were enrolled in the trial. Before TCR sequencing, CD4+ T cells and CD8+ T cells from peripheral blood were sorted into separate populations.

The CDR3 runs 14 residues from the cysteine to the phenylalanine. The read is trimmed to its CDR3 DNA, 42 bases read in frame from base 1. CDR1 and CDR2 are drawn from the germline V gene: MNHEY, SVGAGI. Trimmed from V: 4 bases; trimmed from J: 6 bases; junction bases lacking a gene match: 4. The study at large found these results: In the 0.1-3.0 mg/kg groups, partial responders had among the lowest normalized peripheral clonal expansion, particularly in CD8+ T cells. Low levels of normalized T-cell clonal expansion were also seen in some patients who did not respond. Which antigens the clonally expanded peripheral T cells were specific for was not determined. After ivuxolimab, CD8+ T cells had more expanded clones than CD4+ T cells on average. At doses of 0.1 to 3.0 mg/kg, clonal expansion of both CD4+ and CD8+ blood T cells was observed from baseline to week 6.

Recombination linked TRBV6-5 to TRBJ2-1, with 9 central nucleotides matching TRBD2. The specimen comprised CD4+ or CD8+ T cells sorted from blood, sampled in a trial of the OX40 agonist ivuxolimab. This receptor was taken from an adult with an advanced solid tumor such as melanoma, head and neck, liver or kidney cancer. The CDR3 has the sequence CASSFSGGPNEQFF. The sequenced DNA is TGTGCCAGCAGTTTTAGCGGGGGTCCCAATGAGCAGTTCTTC.